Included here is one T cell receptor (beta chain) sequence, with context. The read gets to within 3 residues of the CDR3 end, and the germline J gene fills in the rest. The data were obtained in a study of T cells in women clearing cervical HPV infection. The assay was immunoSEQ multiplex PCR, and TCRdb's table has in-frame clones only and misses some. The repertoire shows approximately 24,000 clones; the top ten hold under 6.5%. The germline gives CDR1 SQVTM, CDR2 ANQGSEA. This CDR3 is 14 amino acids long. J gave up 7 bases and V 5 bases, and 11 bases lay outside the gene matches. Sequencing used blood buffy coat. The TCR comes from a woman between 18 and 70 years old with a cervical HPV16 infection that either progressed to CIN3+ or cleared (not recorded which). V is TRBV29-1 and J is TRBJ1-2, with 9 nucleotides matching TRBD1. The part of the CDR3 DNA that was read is TGCAGCGTTCTCACGACAGGGGGAATTGGTGGC. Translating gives CSVLTTGGIGG. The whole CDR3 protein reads CSVLTTGGIGGYTF.